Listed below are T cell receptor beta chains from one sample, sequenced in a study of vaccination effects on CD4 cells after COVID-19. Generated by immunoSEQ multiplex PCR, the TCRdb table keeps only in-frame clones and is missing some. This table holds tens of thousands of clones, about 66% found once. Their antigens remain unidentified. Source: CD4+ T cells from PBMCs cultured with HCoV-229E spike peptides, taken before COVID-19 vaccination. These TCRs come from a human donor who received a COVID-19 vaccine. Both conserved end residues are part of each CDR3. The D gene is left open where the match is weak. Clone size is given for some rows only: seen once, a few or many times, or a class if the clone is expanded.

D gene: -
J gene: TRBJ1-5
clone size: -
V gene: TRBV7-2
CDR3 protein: CASSPQPRAYQPQHF
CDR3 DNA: TGTGCCAGCAGCCCACAACCCCGGGCCTATCAGCCCCAGCATTTT

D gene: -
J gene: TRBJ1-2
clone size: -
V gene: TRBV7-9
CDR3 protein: CASTPTARVDYGYTF
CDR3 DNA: TGTGCCAGCACCCCGACTGCCAGGGTAGACTATGGCTACACCTTC

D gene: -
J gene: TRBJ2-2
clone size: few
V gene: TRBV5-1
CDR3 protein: CASSLQTGNTGELFF
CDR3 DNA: TGCGCCAGCAGCTTACAGACAGGGAACACCGGGGAGCTGTTTTTT

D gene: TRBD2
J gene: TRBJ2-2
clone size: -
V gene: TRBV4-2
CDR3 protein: CASSPPLAGNTGELFF
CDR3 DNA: TGTGCCAGCAGCCCTCCTCTAGCGGGAAACACCGGGGAGCTGTTTTTT

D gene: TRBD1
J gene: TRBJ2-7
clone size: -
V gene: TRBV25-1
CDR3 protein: CASSEQDRVAEQYF
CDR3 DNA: TGTGCCAGCAGTGAACAGGACAGGGTTGCGGAGCAGTACTTC

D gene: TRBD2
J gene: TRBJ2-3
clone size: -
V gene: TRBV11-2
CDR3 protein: CASSPFLHSSGRASWTQYF
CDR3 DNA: TGTGCCAGCAGCCCGTTCCTTCATTCTAGCGGGAGGGCTAGCTGGACGCAGTATTTT

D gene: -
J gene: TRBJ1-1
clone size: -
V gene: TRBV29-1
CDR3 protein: CSVARDGNTEAFF
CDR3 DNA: TGCAGCGTCGCCCGGGATGGGAACACTGAAGCTTTCTTT

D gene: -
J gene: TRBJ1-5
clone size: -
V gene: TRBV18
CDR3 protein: CASSEGVGNQPQHF
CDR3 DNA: TGTGCCAGCTCAGAGGGCGTCGGCAATCAGCCCCAGCATTTT

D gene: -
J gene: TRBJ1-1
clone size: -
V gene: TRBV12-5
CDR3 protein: CASGLSGGTEAFF
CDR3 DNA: TGTGCTAGTGGTTTGTCCGGGGGCACTGAAGCTTTCTTT

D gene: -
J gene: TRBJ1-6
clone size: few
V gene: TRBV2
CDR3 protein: CASTPDRSYSPLHF
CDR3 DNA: TGTGCCAGCACCCCAGACAGGTCTTATTCACCCCTCCACTTT

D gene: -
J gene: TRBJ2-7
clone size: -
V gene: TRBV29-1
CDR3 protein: CSVQKVDEQYF
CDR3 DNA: TGCAGCGTCCAGAAAGTTGACGAGCAGTACTTC

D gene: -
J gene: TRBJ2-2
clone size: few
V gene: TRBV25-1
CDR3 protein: CASSESTGATGELFF
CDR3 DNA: TGTGCCAGCAGTGAATCCACGGGGGCGACCGGGGAGCTGTTTTTT

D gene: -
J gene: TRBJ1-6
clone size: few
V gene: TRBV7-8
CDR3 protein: CASSLDSSYNSPLHF
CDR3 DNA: TGTGCCAGCAGCTTAGACAGCTCCTATAATTCACCCCTCCACTTT

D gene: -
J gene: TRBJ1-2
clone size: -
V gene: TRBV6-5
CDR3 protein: CASQPAGAVYGYTF
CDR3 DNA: TGTGCCAGCCAGCCGGCAGGGGCGGTCTATGGCTACACCTTC

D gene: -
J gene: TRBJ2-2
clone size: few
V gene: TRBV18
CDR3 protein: CASSPRRGPNTGELFF
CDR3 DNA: TGTGCCAGCTCACCGAGGAGGGGCCCAAACACCGGGGAGCTGTTTTTT

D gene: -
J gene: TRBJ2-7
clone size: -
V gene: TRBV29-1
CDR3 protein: CSVGGAPLYEQYF
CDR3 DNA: TGCAGCGTTGGCGGTGCTCCCCTTTACGAGCAGTACTTC

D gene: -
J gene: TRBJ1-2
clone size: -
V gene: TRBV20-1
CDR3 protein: CSAMGARGYTF
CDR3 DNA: TGCAGTGCTATGGGGGCGCGTGGCTACACCTTC

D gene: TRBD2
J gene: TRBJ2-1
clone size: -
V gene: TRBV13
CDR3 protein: CASSFGLANNEQFF
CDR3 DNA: TGTGCCAGCAGCTTTGGACTAGCGAACAATGAGCAGTTCTTC

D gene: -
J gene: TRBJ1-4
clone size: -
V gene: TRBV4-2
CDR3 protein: CASSQDRVQTNEKLFF
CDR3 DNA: TGTGCCAGCAGCCAAGACAGGGTCCAAACTAATGAAAAACTGTTTTTT

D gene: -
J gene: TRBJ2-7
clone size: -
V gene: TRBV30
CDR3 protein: CAWSLSMYEQYF
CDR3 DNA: TGTGCCTGGAGCCTAAGTATGTACGAGCAGTACTTC

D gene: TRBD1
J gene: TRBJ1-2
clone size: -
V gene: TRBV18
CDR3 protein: CASSSTGGIDYGYTF
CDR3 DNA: TGTGCCAGCTCTTCGACAGGGGGTATAGACTATGGCTACACCTTC

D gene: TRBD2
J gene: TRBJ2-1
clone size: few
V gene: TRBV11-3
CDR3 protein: CASSFSGGPYNEQFF
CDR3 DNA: TGTGCCAGCAGCTTCAGCGGGGGCCCCTACAATGAGCAGTTCTTC

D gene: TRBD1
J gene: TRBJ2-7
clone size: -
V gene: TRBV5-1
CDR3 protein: CASSLGTGGIYEQYF
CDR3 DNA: TGCGCCAGCAGCTTGGGGACAGGGGGAATCTACGAGCAGTACTTC

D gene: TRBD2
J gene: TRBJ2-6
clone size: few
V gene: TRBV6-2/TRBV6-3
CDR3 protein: CASSFGLAGVSSGANVLTF
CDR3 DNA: TGTGCCAGCAGTTTTGGACTAGCGGGCGTCAGCTCTGGGGCCAACGTCCTGACTTTC

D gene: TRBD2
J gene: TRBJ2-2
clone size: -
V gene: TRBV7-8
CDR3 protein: CASSPLLTGGDTGELFF
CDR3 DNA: TGTGCCAGCAGCCCGCTACTTACGGGGGGGGACACCGGGGAGCTGTTTTTT

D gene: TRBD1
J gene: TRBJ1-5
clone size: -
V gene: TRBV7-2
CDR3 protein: CASSSGTGRGNQPQHF
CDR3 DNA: TGTGCCAGCAGCTCCGGGACAGGGAGGGGAAATCAGCCCCAGCATTTT

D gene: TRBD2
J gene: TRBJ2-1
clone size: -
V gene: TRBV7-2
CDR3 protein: CASSRTSGGLSYNEQFF
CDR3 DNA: TGTGCCAGCAGCCGGACTAGCGGGGGCCTCTCCTACAATGAGCAGTTCTTC

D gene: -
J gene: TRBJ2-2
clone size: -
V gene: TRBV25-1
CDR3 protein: CASSGTRENTGELFF
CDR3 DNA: TGTGCCAGCAGTGGTACGAGGGAGAACACCGGGGAGCTGTTTTTT

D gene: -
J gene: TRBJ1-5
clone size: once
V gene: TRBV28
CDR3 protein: CASSSPAGHSNQPQHF
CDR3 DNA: TGTGCCAGCAGTTCACCCGCAGGGCATAGCAATCAGCCCCAGCATTTT

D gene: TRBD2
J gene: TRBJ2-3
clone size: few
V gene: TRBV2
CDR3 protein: CASSRPSGGADTQYF
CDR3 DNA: TGTGCCAGCAGTAGGCCTAGCGGAGGGGCAGATACGCAGTATTTT

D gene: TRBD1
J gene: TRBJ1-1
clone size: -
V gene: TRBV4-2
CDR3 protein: CASSRDLTGWDTEAFF
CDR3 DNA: TGTGCCAGCAGCCGAGACTTGACAGGGTGGGACACTGAAGCTTTCTTT

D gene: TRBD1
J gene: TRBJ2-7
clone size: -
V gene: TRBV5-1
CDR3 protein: CASSFGDRGHEQYF
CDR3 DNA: TGCGCCAGCAGCTTTGGGGACAGGGGGCACGAGCAGTACTTC

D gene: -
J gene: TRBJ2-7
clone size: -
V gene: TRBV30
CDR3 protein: CAWSVGGAVYEQYF
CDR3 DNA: TGTGCCTGGAGTGTAGGAGGGGCGGTCTACGAGCAGTACTTC

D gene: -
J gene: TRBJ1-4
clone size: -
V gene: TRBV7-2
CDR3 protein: CASSLMVGTMNEKLFF
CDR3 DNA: TGTGCCAGCAGCTTAATGGTCGGAACGATGAATGAAAAACTGTTTTTT